Here is one T cell receptor beta chain with its context. What this receptor recognizes is not known. Qualities for individual bases were not recorded, and no much larger clone is one base off. Per the germline V gene (reference sequence), DFQATT is the CDR1 and SNEGSKA is the CDR2. A distance of 18 bases separates the germline ends of V and J, which lose 5 bases and 4 bases respectively. The CDR3 covers 15 residues, taking in both the cysteine and the phenylalanine. Only the CDR3 region is kept as DNA, spanning 45 bases read in frame from base 1. The source of the sample is a study of identical twins (dated by TCRdb to between 2015 and 2016). For the study in its entirety: The study deep-sequenced TCR alpha and beta repertoires from monozygotic twins, unrelated adults of various ages and cord blood to test whether fetal clonotypes persist. To rule out contamination, the twin experiments were replicated at different times with different library preparation protocols. Overall results and qualifications from the work: A weaker excess of twin sharing was found in beta out-of-frame sequences because the signal-to-noise ratio was lowered by fewer shared sequences. Compared with coincidental sharing between unrelated individuals, an excess of low generation-probability sequences was observed among out-of-frame TCR alpha sequences shared between twins. Because the same donors could not be followed over many years, conclusions were based on cross-sectional statistical analysis. Fewer insertions were carried by abundant cord blood beta clonotypes; a weaker similar trend was observed in young adult naive repertoires, while no such trend was observed in memory repertoires. Invariant T cells such as MAIT and iNKT could partly confound zero-insertion analyses, although diverse VJ usage argued against such confounding for most clonotypes. In monozygotic twins, recombination models systematically underestimated out-of-frame TCR alpha sharing, but the models matched the sharing seen between unrelated individuals.

Library generation was performed with 5' RACE. TCRdb lists the instrument as Illumina HiSeq 2000. A universal primer binding site was added through template switching, and the final cDNA carried a unique molecular identifier so that TCR cDNA molecules could be counted accurately. First-strand cDNA for TCR alpha and beta chains was synthesized from specific primers in the conserved constant-segment region. Each cDNA library was double barcoded, with a SMART-Mk sample barcode plus Illumina barcodes, to control for contamination. TruSeq adapter sequences and Illumina sample barcodes were added in two successive PCR steps. TCR alpha and beta cDNA libraries were sequenced on the Illumina HiSeq platform with custom primers. Per the source publication's procedure: Unique molecular identifiers were extracted from raw reads with MiGEC, and CDR3 positions were determined with MiXCR. Recombination models were inferred per individual with the repgenHMM and IGoR tools using an EM algorithm. Shared clonotype analysis was performed with the tcR package in R, normalizing sharing by the product of cloneset sizes. To study raw recombination free of thymic and clonal selection effects, out-of-frame nonproductive sequences were analyzed. The raw public data were reprocessed by TCRdb itself: fastp quality trimming at Q25, MiXCR clonotype calling, in-frame beta chains only. Every distinct CDR3 protein forms one entry, paired with its most common genes and DNA. The V and J calls were not made by the authors but by TCRdb's processing. This sample lists around 550,000 distinct CDR3 sequences; around 15% were detected once. Less than 0.5% of the sample comes from the top ten.

Every donor was a healthy Caucasian. Three pairs of female monozygotic twins, all aged 18 to 29 years, made up the twin cohort. CD4+ and CD8+ T cell populations were isolated with positive isolation kits from Invitrogen. The same sample was also studied in work on yellow fever vaccine responses in identical twins. From the second report: The T cell response to vaccination in identical twins was reported by the authors to appear partly convergent and partly personalized. In identical twins, the study followed T cell clones that responded to the vaccine with precision.

The sequenced material came from CD4+ T cells sorted from blood. The chain was built from TRBV20-1 and TRBJ2-1, and TRBD2 may be the D gene, going by 6 matching bases. The clonotype comes from a woman between 18 and 30 years old in good health. The CDR3: CSAPSTGASYNEQFF. The DNA sequence is as follows: TGCAGTGCTCCGAGCACGGGAGCCTCTTACAATGAGCAGTTCTTC.